Each of the 29 T cell receptor beta chains below was sequenced from the same sample in a study of T cell repertoires in cytomegalovirus infection. Via MiXCR, TCRdb re-called the reads, giving one row per CDR3 protein. Altogether fewer than 200,000 distinct CDR3 sequences are present, roughly a fifth being singletons, with the ten largest covering under 3.5%. The sample was PBMCs. These receptors all come from a human donor in good health (CMV status not recorded). Some clones in this sample may be carry-over from other donors' samples.

The sample holds a few counts of this clonotype. V is TRBV19 and J is TRBJ1-5; D is unresolved. The CDR3 covers 13 residues. V was pared by 4 bases and J by 9 bases, with 13 bases between. Looked up from germline, CDR1 is LNHDA and CDR2 is SQIVND (reference sequence). The CDR3 is CASSTSLSAPQHF. The CDR3 nucleotides read TGTGCCAGTAGTACCTCCCTTTCGGCGCCCCAGCATTTT.

The chain carries TRBV14 and TRBJ1-4, with D unresolved. CDR3 length equals 17 residues. The germline gives CDR1 SGHDN, CDR2 FVKESK. Between the trimmed V and J ends, which lost 4 bases and 5 bases, there was a span of 20 bases. CDR3 loop: CASSRLGSAGKNEKLFF. In nucleotides, the CDR3 is TGTGCCAGCAGCCGGCTAGGTTCCGCGGGGAAAAATGAAAAACTGTTTTTT.

This clonotype was observed a few times. This chain connects TRBV7-3 to TRBJ2-2; D not resolved. The V end was cut by 4 bases, the J end by 1 base, with 4 bases between. The CDR3 is made up of 13 amino acids. CDR1 SGHTA and CDR2 FQGTGA come from the germline V gene. CDR3 nucleotide sequence: TGTGCCAGCAGCTCCTGGAACACCGGGGAGCTGTTTTTT. Protein: CASSSWNTGELFF. Together with reference TRBV7-3 and TRBJ2-2, the CDR3 gives the full variable domain: GAGVSQTPSNKVTEKGKYVELRCDPISGHTALYWYRQSLGQGPEFLIYFQGTGAADDSGLPNDRFFAVRPEGSVSTLKIQRTERGDSAVYLCASSSWNTGELFFGEGSRLTVL.

This clonotype was counted only a few times. The chain uses TRBV27 and TRBJ1-4; no clear D. V was shortened by 3 bases and J by 5 bases, with 28 bases between the two germline ends. The CDR3 contains 20 residues. Germline-derived CDR1 and CDR2 are MNHEY and SMNVEV (reference sequence). This CDR3 reads CASSLGNSNIRGDPNEKLFF. The CDR3 coding sequence is TGTGCCAGCAGTTTGGGGAATTCAAATATCCGGGGTGACCCAAATGAAAAACTGTTTTTT.

The chain joins TRBV4-1 to TRBJ1-1; no reliable D call. V lost 0 bases to trimming and J lost 3 bases, with 14 bases between them. CDR1 is MGHRA, CDR2 YSYEKL, per germline. This CDR3 is 16 amino acids long. CDR3 nucleotides: TGCGCCAGCAGCCAAGATCTTTCGGGTTCGGACACTGAAGCTTTCTTT. It specifies CASSQDLSGSDTEAFF.

The V and J genes are TRBV29-1 and TRBJ1-2; 12 bases align to TRBD1. The CDR3 has 15 amino acids. From germline, CDR1 is SQVTM and CDR2 ANQGSEA. V lost 1 base to trimming and J lost 4 bases; unmatched junction nucleotides: 4. The CDR3 nucleotides are TGCAGCGTTGAAGGGAGGGACAGGGGGCTCTATGGCTACACCTTC. Translating it yields CSVEGRDRGLYGYTF.

The rearrangement uses TRBV20-1 and TRBJ2-1; TRBD2 matches 7 bases. Germline trimming cut 6 bases from V and 0 bases from J; bases unmatched to any gene: 8. The CDR3 spans 15 residues. CDR1 is DFQATT and CDR2 is SNEGSKA in the germline V gene (reference sequence). CDR3 nucleotide sequence: TGCAGTGCGCCAACTAGCGCCAGCTCCTACAATGAGCAGTTCTTC. Protein product: CSAPTSASSYNEQFF.

On this clonotype: A much larger clone differs from this one at a single base, so this may be a read error. This sequence joins TRBV6-6 and TRBJ2-7; D is possibly TRBD1 or TRBD2 (5 bases each). The length of the CDR3 is 11 residues. Germline V gene lookup returns CDR1 MNHNY and CDR2 SVGAGI (reference sequence). V was trimmed by 7 bases and J by 6 bases, leaving 10 bases between them. Here the CDR3 DNA reads TGTGCCAGCACAGCAGGGACCGAGCAGTACTTC. As protein: CASTAGTEQYF.

The CDR3 region has the DNA TGCGCCAGTAGGCCGGGACAGAGTAATTCACCCCTCCACTTT. This gives the protein CASRPGQSNSPLHF. The rearrangement uses TRBV5-1 and TRBJ1-6, with 7 bases identical to TRBD1. Germline values: CDR1 SGHRS, CDR2 YFSETQ. Germline trimming cut 8 bases from V and 6 bases from J; bases unmatched to any gene: 8. This CDR3 spans 14 amino acids.

This clonotype has just a few counts. This chain links TRBV20-1 with TRBJ2-1; 7 nucleotides match TRBD2. Per the germline V gene, CDR1 is DFQATT and CDR2 is SNEGSKA (reference sequence). CDR3 size: 15 residues. V gave up 0 bases and J gave up 6 bases; unmatched junction bases: 8. The CDR3 loop reads CSARDREGGLNEQFF. CDR3 DNA: TGCAGTGCTAGAGATCGTGAGGGAGGGCTCAATGAGCAGTTCTTC.

This clonotype was found many times. The chain combines TRBV20-1 with TRBJ2-2, with 12 bases that match TRBD2. This CDR3 is 15 amino acids long. Germline CDR1 DFQATT, CDR2 SNEGSKA (reference sequence). Trimming removed 4 bases from V and 5 bases from J; junction bases left unmatched: 5. The CDR3 region is CSATPSGGVTGELFF. The CDR3 DNA sequence: TGCAGTGCTACCCCTAGCGGGGGGGTAACCGGGGAGCTGTTTTTT.

In this sample, this clonotype turned up a few times. Here the CDR3 reads CASRPQGGGAFFAQYF. The CDR3 nucleotides read TGTGCCAGCAGGCCCCAGGGCGGGGGGGCTTTTTTCGCGCAGTATTTT. This chain connects TRBV12-3 or TRBV12-4 to TRBJ2-3; 9 positions agree with TRBD2. CDR3 size: 16 residues. Unmatched junction bases numbered 17, after V lost 6 bases and J lost 10 bases.

The V and J genes are TRBV29-1 and TRBJ2-7; 8 positions agree with TRBD1. V lost 4 bases and J lost 6; bases outside the gene matches: 5. Germline V gene sequence: CDR1 SQVTM, CDR2 ANQGSEA. There are 12 residues in the CDR3. The CDR3 loop is CSVASGQGEQYF. The CDR3 bases are TGCAGCGTTGCCTCAGGACAGGGCGAGCAGTACTTC.

This clonotype was observed at least ten times. The chain joins TRBV7-2 to TRBJ1-5; D call uncertain. This CDR3 contains 14 residues. Trimming removed 0 bases from V and 5 bases from J, with 8 bases in between. The germline V gene has CDR1 SGHTA and CDR2 FQGNSA. The CDR3 bases are TGTGCCAGCAGCTTAGCGGAAAGATATCAGCCCCAGCATTTT. Amino acids: CASSLAERYQPQHF.

This clonotype was found a few times. V is TRBV7-6 and J is TRBJ2-7, with D perhaps TRBD2 (6 bases). The CDR3 has 16 residues. Germline CDR1 and CDR2: SGHVS and FNYEAQ. The germline V and J ends were trimmed by 1 base and 3 bases, with 16 bases remaining between them. CDR3 in amino acids: CASSLEAGPEGYEQYF. DNA of the CDR3: TGTGCCAGCAGCTTAGAGGCCGGTCCGGAGGGCTACGAGCAGTACTTC.

This clonotype was counted only a few times. V is TRBV19 and J is TRBJ2-7; D is perhaps TRBD2 (5 bases). The germline V gene has CDR1 LNHDA and CDR2 SQIVND (reference sequence). CDR3 length: 12 amino acids. The ends were cut back, 7 bases at V and 3 bases at J, with 10 bases in the middle. CDR3 loop: CASTDGNYEQYF. CDR3 nucleotide sequence: TGTGCCAGTACGGACGGGAACTACGAGCAGTACTTC.

This clonotype showed up many times. V and J are TRBV7-6 and TRBJ2-1; weak D call: TRBD1 (7 bases). The CDR3 contains 14 residues. Trimming removed 5 bases from V and 5 bases from J, with 13 bases in between. The germline CDR1 and CDR2 sequences are SGHVS and FNYEAQ. CDR3 residues: CASSLSGGHNEQFF. In DNA form, the CDR3 reads TGTGCCAGCAGCCTCTCAGGGGGGCACAATGAGCAGTTCTTC. Looking up the rest from reference TRBV7-6 and TRBJ2-1 gives the full variable domain: GAGVSQSPRYKVTKRGQDVALRCDPISGHVSLYWYRQALGQGPEFLTYFNYEAQQDKSGLPNDRFSAERPEGSISTLTIQRTEQRDSAMYRCASSLSGGHNEQFFGPGTRLTVL.

In this sample, this clonotype turned up a few times. CDR3 bases: TGTGCCAGCAGCCCCAGGGGGGGGGCAGGCACTGAAGCTTTCTTT. This encodes CASSPRGGAGTEAFF. The chain is built from TRBV11-2 and TRBJ1-1, with 7 bases fitting TRBD1. V dropped 5 bases and J dropped 4; count of bases not matched to a gene: 10. The CDR3 is 15 residues long. Germline V lookup: CDR1 SGHAT, CDR2 FQNNGV.

CDR3 bases: TGTGCCAGCAGACCCCCGGGAGGAAGCTCCTACAATGAGCAGTTCTTC. Translation: CASRPPGGSSYNEQFF. The rearrangement links TRBV7-9 to TRBJ2-1; 7 bases match TRBD2. Germline V gives CDR1 SEHNR, CDR2 FQNEAQ (reference sequence). The CDR3 covers 16 residues. V lost 6 bases, J lost 0 bases, and 8 bases stayed unmatched.

The chain employs TRBV25-1 and TRBJ1-5; TRBD1 aligns across 7 bases. Germline values: CDR1 MGHDK, CDR2 SYGVNS. Trimming removed 2 bases from V and 0 bases from J; junction bases left unmatched: 16. The CDR3 sequence is 20 residues long. CDR3 in DNA: TGTGCCAGCAGTGAAAAGACAGGGCGCACGGGGGTTTATAGCAATCAGCCCCAGCATTTT. This codes for CASSEKTGRTGVYSNQPQHF.

The rearrangement uses TRBV14 and TRBJ1-4, with TRBD1 matching over 10 bases. The CDR3 covers 15 residues. The germline V gene encodes CDR1 SGHDN and CDR2 FVKESK. V trimming: 2 bases; J trimming: 8 bases; junction bases outside the gene matches: 5. The CDR3 reads CASSQRGQGREKLFF. The CDR3 region has the DNA TGTGCCAGCAGCCAACGGGGACAGGGGCGGGAAAAACTGTTTTTT.

This clonotype was observed a few times. The CDR3 DNA is TGCAGTGCTACGCACACAGCGTACGAGCAGTACTTC. Amino acid sequence: CSATHTAYEQYF. The chain couples TRBV20-1 to TRBJ2-7; no reliable D call. V was trimmed by 4 bases and J by 4 bases, leaving 11 bases between them. This CDR3 has 12 amino acids. Per germline, CDR1 DFQATT and CDR2 SNEGSKA (reference sequence).

The sample holds a few counts of this clonotype. V usage is TRBV28 and J usage is TRBJ1-5; 8 bases map to TRBD1. The trim removed 2 bases at V and 3 bases at J, leaving 6 bases unmatched. The germline V gene has CDR1 MDHEN and CDR2 SYDVKM. The CDR3 has 16 amino acids. CDR3 residues: CASSLRDRGPNQPQHF. CDR3 nucleotide sequence: TGTGCCAGCAGTTTACGAGACAGGGGCCCCAATCAGCCCCAGCATTTT.

The J gene is TRBJ1-5, the V gene TRBV6-1; unclear D gene. There are 14 residues in the CDR3. CDR1 is MNHNS, CDR2 SASEGT, per germline. The ends were cut back, 7 bases at V and 0 bases at J, with 10 bases in the middle. The CDR3 DNA follows: TGTGCCAGCATGTGGTCAGCTAGCAATCAGCCCCAGCATTTT. This gives the protein CASMWSASNQPQHF.

At least ten counts were recorded for this clonotype. CDR3 DNA: TGTGCCAGCAGTTATCAGGGGGCGATAGGTGCGGGCACTGAAGCTTTCTTT. Protein: CASSYQGAIGAGTEAFF. The V gene is TRBV6-5, the J gene TRBJ1-1; TRBD1 agrees at 8 bases. The V segment lost 3 bases and the J segment 4 bases; nucleotides outside the gene matches: 13. Germline V gene sequence: CDR1 MNHEY, CDR2 SVGAGI. This CDR3 has 17 amino acids.

The J gene is TRBJ2-1, the V gene TRBV10-3; 15 nucleotides agree with TRBD2. With V trimmed by 6 bases and J by 7 bases, 1 base remained unmatched. CDR3 length: 14 residues. Germline CDR1 is ENHRY and CDR2 is SYGVKD. The chain's CDR3 is CAIRGTSGGNEQFF. DNA of the CDR3: TGTGCCATCAGAGGGACTAGCGGGGGGAATGAGCAGTTCTTC.

This clonotype was picked up many times. V gene TRBV7-2 combines with J gene TRBJ1-2, with D possibly matching TRBD1 (5 bases). Germline V gene sequence: CDR1 SGHTA, CDR2 FQGNSA. V lost 3 bases to trimming and J lost 3 bases, with 8 bases between them. The CDR3 totals 13 residues. CDR3 in DNA: TGTGCCAGCAGCTTGGGGGGTGACTATGGCTACACCTTC. Translating it yields CASSLGGDYGYTF.

This clonotype appeared a few times. This rearrangement joins TRBV12-5 to TRBJ2-7; TRBD2 matches at 8 bases. After removal of 6 bases from V and 4 bases from J, the junction contained 14 bases not matched to a gene. The V gene's germline CDR1 is LGHNT and CDR2 FRNRAP. CDR3 size: 16 residues. CDR3: CASGYAARTSNYEQYF. The CDR3 nucleotides read TGTGCTAGTGGCTATGCCGCAAGGACTAGCAATTACGAGCAGTACTTC.

The V and J genes are TRBV2 and TRBJ1-5, with D perhaps matching TRBD1 (5 bases). The CDR3 contains 13 residues. V lost 8 bases, J lost 2 bases, and 10 bases lay in between. Looked up from germline, CDR1 is SNHLY and CDR2 is FYNNEI. Here the CDR3 DNA reads TGTGCCAGCGTCCGGGACGGCAATCAGCCCCAGCATTTT. Its translation is CASVRDGNQPQHF.